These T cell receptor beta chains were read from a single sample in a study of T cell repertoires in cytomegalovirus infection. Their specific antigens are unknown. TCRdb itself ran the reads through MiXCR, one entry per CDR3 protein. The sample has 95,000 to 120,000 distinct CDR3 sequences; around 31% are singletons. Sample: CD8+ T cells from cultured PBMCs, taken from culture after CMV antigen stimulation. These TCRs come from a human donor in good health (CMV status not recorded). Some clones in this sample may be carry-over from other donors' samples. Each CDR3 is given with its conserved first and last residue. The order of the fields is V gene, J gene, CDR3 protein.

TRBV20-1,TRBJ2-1,CSARPGLGVFVNEQFF
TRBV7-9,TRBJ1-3,CASSHQATDGNTIYF
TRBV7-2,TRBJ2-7,CASSLVLAGDPYEQYF
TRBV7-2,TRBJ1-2,CASSDTGAGYTF
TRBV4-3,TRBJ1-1,CASSQAGTGGNTEAFF
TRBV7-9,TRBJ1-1,CASSSERGRTEAFF
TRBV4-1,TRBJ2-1,CASSQDRTGGPYNEQFF
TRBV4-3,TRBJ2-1,CASSQDLVAGGYNEQFF
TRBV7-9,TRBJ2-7,CASSAPGATYEQYF
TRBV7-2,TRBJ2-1,CASSLGATSYNEQFF
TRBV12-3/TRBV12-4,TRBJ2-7,CASSLGAWQYF